Each of the 7 T cell receptor beta chains below was sequenced from the same sample in a study of T-cell reconstitution after alpha-beta-depleted transplantation in children. Preparation of the TCRbeta library was carried out with unique molecular identifiers. TCRdb reprocessed the PCR reads via MiXCR and lists one record per CDR3 protein. The data show 170,000 or so distinct CDR3 sequences, approximately 6.8% seen once. The input for sequencing was PBMCs from the stem cell graft donor, taken from the stem cell graft. These receptors were collected from a human donor who donated a stem cell graft to a child with Wiskott-Aldrich syndrome.

This clonotype was detected ten times or more. This chain uses TRBV10-2 with TRBJ2-5, with D tentatively TRBD1 or TRBD2 (6 bases each). The V end lost 3 bases, the J end lost 4 bases, and 15 bases lay between the germline ends. This CDR3 is built from 15 residues. Germline lookup yields CDR1 WSHSY and CDR2 SAAADI. The CDR3 region has the DNA TGCGCCAGCAGTGACAGCGGGCAGGGGAGAGAGACCCAGTACTTC. This codes for CASSDSGQGRETQYF.

The CDR3 sequence: CAWSWGDTNQPQHF. CDR3 in DNA: TGTGCCTGGAGTTGGGGGGACACCAATCAGCCCCAGCATTTT. This rearrangement joins TRBV30 to TRBJ1-5, with a possible D match to TRBD1 (6 bases). Germline values: CDR1 GTSNPN, CDR2 SVGIG (reference sequence). With 2 bases removed from V and 3 bases from J, the gap between germline ends came to 11 bases. The CDR3 extends over 14 amino acids. Full variable domain (remainder filled in from reference TRBV30 and TRBJ1-5): SQTIHQWPATLVQPVGSPLSLECTVEGTSNPNLYWYRQAAGRGLQLLFYSVGIGQISSEVPQNLSASRPQDRQFILSSKKLLLSDSGFYLCAWSWGDTNQPQHFGDGTRLSIL.

This chain joins TRBV6-4 and TRBJ2-2, with D perhaps given as TRBD1 or TRBD2 (5 bases each). The CDR3 is 13 amino acids. The ends were cut back, 4 bases at V and 2 bases at J, with 5 bases in the middle. Germline V gives CDR1 MRHNA, CDR2 SNTAGT. The CDR3 bases are TGTGCCAGCAGTGGGGACAACACCGGGGAGCTGTTTTTT. Protein product: CASSGDNTGELFF.

Many counts were recorded for this clonotype. The chain recombines TRBV20-1 with TRBJ2-1; D unclear. Germline V lookup: CDR1 DFQATT, CDR2 SNEGSKA (reference sequence). This CDR3 contains 15 residues. V was pared by 4 bases and J by 10 bases, with 23 bases between. CDR3: CSATHRAKPLREQFF. The CDR3 DNA follows: TGCAGTGCTACCCACCGAGCGAAACCCCTCAGGGAGCAGTTCTTC.

This clonotype was seen more than once but under ten times. The rearrangement links TRBV20-1 to TRBJ2-7, with TRBD2 identical over 12 bases. Unmatched junction bases numbered 3, after V lost 5 bases and J lost 4 bases. The CDR3 totals 13 residues. Germline V gives CDR1 DFQATT, CDR2 SNEGSKA (reference sequence). CDR3 protein: CSALTSGRYEQYF. For the CDR3, the DNA is TGCAGTGCTCTGACTAGCGGGAGATACGAGCAGTACTTC.

Only a few counts were recorded for this clonotype. V usage is TRBV4-2 and J usage is TRBJ2-1, with D possibly matching TRBD2 (5 bases). This CDR3 contains 15 residues. Trimming took 1 base from V and 5 from J, leaving 12 bases between them. Germline V lookup: CDR1 LGHNA, CDR2 YNFKEQ. CDR3 amino acids: CASSQATGLDNEQFF. The CDR3, as DNA: TGTGCCAGCAGCCAAGCGACTGGACTGGACAATGAGCAGTTCTTC.

This clonotype has at least ten counts. The rearrangement joins TRBV6-5 to TRBJ2-3; possibly TRBD1 for D (6 bases). Germline V gene sequence: CDR1 MNHEY, CDR2 SVGAGI. The CDR3 consists of 12 residues. V lost 6 bases and J 4 bases, leaving 8 bases between the germline ends. CDR3 loop: CASRDRPDTQYF. For the CDR3, the DNA is TGTGCCAGCAGAGACAGGCCAGATACGCAGTATTTT.